In this sample, the clone carrying this TCR beta chain turned up many times. Its antigen is as yet unknown. Germline values: CDR1 SGHTA, CDR2 FQGTGA. V trimming: 6 bases; J trimming: 7 bases; junction bases outside the gene matches: 6. CDR3 length equals 13 residues. What was amplified from RNA transcripts were TCR beta CDR3 regions. HTBI primers drove first-round RT-PCR of the TCR CDR3. One entry per CDR3 protein, called by TCRdb with MiXCR from the multiplex PCR reads. The table has around 200,000 distinct CDR3 sequences, around 15% seen once. The record originates from a study of T cells in Graves' hyperthyroidism and ophthalmopathy. Whole-study findings and limits: Blood also contained most expanded thyroid clonotypes above 0.001.

The sequence came from a woman in her forties or fifties with Graves' hyperthyroidism. Material: blood. The chain recombines TRBV7-3 with TRBJ1-1, with 9 bases identical to TRBD1. The CDR3 loop is CASSLSTGGEAFF. CDR3 DNA sequence: TGTGCCAGCAGTTTATCGACAGGGGGTGAAGCTTTCTTT. The entire variable domain, with the rest obtained from reference TRBV7-3 and TRBJ1-1, is as follows: GAGVSQTPSNKVTEKGKYVELRCDPISGHTALYWYRQSLGQGPEFLIYFQGTGAADDSGLPNDRFFAVRPEGSVSTLKIQRTERGDSAVYLCASSLSTGGEAFFGQGTRLTVV.